This TCR beta chain was sequenced for a study of blood T cell repertoires in COVID-19. Sequenced by immunoSEQ multiplex PCR; TCRdb stores in-frame clones only, minus some. The sample consists of about 480,000 clones, roughly nine tenths of them appearing once. CDR1 MDHEN and CDR2 SYDVKM come from the germline V gene. V lost 6 bases to trimming and J lost 6 bases; unmatched junction nucleotides: 10. There are 16 residues in the CDR3. Categorization into cohorts depended on clinical history that participants reported. The sample was PBMCs or T cells enriched from blood (not recorded which). This TCR was sampled from a woman between 18 and 29 years old with acute COVID-19. J is TRBJ1-6 and V is TRBV28, with 8 bases aligning to TRBD1. As DNA, the CDR3 is TGTGCCAGCAGACAGACAGGGGACTCCCTTAATTCACCCCTCCACTTT. Encoded protein: CASRQTGDSLNSPLHF.